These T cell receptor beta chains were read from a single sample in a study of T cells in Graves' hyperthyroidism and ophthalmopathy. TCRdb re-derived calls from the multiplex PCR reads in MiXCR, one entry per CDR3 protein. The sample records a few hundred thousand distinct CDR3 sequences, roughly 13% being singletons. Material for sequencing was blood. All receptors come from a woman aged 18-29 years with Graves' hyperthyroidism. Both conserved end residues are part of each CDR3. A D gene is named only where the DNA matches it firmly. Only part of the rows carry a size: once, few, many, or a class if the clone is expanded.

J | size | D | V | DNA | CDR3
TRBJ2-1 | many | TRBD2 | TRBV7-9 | TGTGCCAGCAGCTTGCCAAACGCGGGACTAAGCAAGGCCTACAATGAGCAGTTCTTC | CASSLPNAGLSKAYNEQFF
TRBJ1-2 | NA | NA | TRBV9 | TGTGCCAGCAGCGGGGAACAGTATGGCTACACCTTC | CASSGEQYGYTF
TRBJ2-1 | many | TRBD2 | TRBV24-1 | TGTGCCACCTCGATCACTAGCGGGTACAATGAGCAGTTCTTC | CATSITSGYNEQFF
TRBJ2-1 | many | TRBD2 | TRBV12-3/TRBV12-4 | TGTGCCAGCAGTGCCAGACTAGCGGGAGAGAATGAGCAGTTCTTC | CASSARLAGENEQFF
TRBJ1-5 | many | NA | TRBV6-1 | TGTGCCAGCAGTGGACAGACAAGCAATCAGCCCCAGCATTTT | CASSGQTSNQPQHF
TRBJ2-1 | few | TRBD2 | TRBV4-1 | TGCGCCAGCAGCCGAGGTAGCGGGAGGGTATACAATGAGCAGTTCTTC | CASSRGSGRVYNEQFF
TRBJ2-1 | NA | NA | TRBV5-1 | TGCGCCAGCAGCCCTAGCGGACAGGCTTCTAATGAGCAGTTCTTC | CASSPSGQASNEQFF
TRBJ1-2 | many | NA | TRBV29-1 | TGCAGCGTCACCGGGCAGTCGATTAACTATGGCTACACCTTC | CSVTGQSINYGYTF
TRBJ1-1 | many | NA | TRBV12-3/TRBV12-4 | TGTGCCAGCAGCTGGGGCTGGAACTATGAAGCTTTCTTT | CASSWGWNYEAFF
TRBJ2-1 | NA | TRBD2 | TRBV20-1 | TGCAGTGCTAGAGGACTAGCGGGGAGGGAGGTTGAGCAGTTCTTC | CSARGLAGREVEQFF
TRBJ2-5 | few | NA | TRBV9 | TGTGCCAGCAGCCCAGGGGACATTCGGGAGACCCAGTACTTC | CASSPGDIRETQYF
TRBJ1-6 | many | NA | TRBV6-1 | TGTGCCAGCAGTGAAATGGTGAATTCACCCCTCCACTTT | CASSEMVNSPLHF
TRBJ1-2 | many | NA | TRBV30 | TGTGCCTGGAGACTGATGGGGGGATACTATGGCTACACCTTC | CAWRLMGGYYGYTF
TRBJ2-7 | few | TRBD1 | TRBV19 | TGTGCCAGTAGTCCCCGAGGTGGGTGGGACAGGAGCTCCTACGAGCAGTACTTC | CASSPRGGWDRSSYEQYF
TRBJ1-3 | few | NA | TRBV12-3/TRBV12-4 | TGTGCCAGCAGTCCCAGAAGCTCTGGAAACACCATATATTTT | CASSPRSSGNTIYF
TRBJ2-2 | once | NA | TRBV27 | NA | CASSQDGGTGANVLTFGAGELFF
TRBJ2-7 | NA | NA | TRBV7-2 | TGTGCCAGCAGCCGTCAATCGGGTACCTCCTACGAGCAGTACTTC | CASSRQSGTSYEQYF
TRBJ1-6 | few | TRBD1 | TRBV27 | TGTGCCAGCAGTGCATGGACAGGGGGCCCCAATTCACCCCTCCACTTT | CASSAWTGGPNSPLHF
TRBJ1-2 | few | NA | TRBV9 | TGTGCCAGCAGCGTTAACAGTAACTATGGCTACACCTTC | CASSVNSNYGYTF
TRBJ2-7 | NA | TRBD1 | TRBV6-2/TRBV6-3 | TGTGCCAGCAGTTCGGGACAGGGGGCTTCCGAGCAGTACTTC | CASSSGQGASEQYF
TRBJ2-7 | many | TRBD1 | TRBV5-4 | TGTGCCAGCAGCCCGGGACAGTGGGGCTACGAGCAGTACTTC | CASSPGQWGYEQYF
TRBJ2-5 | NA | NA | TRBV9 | TGTGCCAGCACCAGGGGAGTGGGTAAGACCCAGTACTTC | CASTRGVGKTQYF
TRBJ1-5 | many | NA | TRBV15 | TGTGCCACCGGGGTCGGCAATCAGCCCCAGCATTTT | CATGVGNQPQHF
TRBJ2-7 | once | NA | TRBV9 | TGTGCCAGCAGCCCCGGGGTGGGCAGTAAATCCTACGAGCAGTACTTC | CASSPGVGSKSYEQYF
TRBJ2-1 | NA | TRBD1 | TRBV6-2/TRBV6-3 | TGTGCCAGCAGGGACAGGGGGCAGTACAATGAGCAGTTCTTC | CASRDRGQYNEQFF
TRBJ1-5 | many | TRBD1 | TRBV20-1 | TGCAGTGCAAGGCCCCAGGGGGATCAGCCCCAGCATTTT | CSARPQGDQPQHF
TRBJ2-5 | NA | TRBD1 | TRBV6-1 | TGTGCCAGCAGTGAAGCAACCAACGGGCGCACACAGGGGGCGGAGACCCAGTACTTC | CASSEATNGRTQGAETQYF
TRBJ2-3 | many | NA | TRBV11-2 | TGTGCCAGCAGCTTTGGCGGCAGCGATACGCAGTATTTT | CASSFGGSDTQYF
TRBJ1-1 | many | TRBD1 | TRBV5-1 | TGCGCCAGCATGATCAGACAGGGTGAGGGAACTGAAGCTTTCTTT | CASMIRQGEGTEAFF